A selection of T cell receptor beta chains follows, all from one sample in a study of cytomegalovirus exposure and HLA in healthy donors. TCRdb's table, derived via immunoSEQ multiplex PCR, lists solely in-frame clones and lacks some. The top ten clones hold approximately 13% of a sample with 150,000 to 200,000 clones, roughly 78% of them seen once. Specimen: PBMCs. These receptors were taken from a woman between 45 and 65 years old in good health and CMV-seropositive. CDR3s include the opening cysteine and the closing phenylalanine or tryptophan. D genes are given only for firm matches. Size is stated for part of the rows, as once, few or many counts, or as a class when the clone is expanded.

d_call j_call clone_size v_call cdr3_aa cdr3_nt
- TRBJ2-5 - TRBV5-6 CASSLAGETQYF TGTGCCAGCAGCTTGGCGGGAGAGACCCAGTACTTC
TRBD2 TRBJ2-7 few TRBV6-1 CASTRGARGGDEQYF TGTGCCAGCACCCGTGGGGCCCGGGGAGGGGACGAGCAGTACTTC
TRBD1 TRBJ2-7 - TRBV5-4 CASSLGGGQGIYEQYF TGTGCCAGCAGCTTGGGGGGGGGACAGGGGATTTACGAGCAGTACTTC
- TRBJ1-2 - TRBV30 CAWRVAGRPWGYTF TGTGCCTGGAGGGTAGCGGGGAGGCCATGGGGCTACACCTTC
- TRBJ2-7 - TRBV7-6 CASSLAPPLATNEQYF TGTGCCAGCAGCTTAGCGCCCCCACTAGCAACCAACGAGCAGTACTTC
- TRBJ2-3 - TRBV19 CASRTTGAGTDTQYF TGTGCCAGTAGGACGACAGGCGCGGGCACAGATACGCAGTATTTT
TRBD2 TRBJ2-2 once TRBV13 CASSPVAGANTGELFF TGTGCCAGCAGCCCAGTAGCGGGGGCGAACACCGGGGAGCTGTTTTTT
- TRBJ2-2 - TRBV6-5 CASNQGSNTGELFF TGTGCCAGCAATCAGGGTAGTAACACCGGGGAGCTGTTTTTT
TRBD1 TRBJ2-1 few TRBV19 CASSMAGGVNEQFF TGTGCCAGTAGTATGGCAGGGGGAGTAAATGAGCAGTTCTTC
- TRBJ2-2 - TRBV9 CASSVGGGLSTGELFF TGTGCCAGCAGCGTAGGGGGGGGGCTTTCCACCGGGGAGCTGTTTTTT
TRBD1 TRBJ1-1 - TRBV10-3 CASRTGGLDTEAFF TGTGCCAGCCGGACAGGGGGCCTGGACACTGAAGCTTTCTTT
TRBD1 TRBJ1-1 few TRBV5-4 CASSPAGGASMNTEAFF TGTGCCAGCAGCCCAGCAGGGGGCGCGTCTATGAACACTGAAGCTTTCTTT
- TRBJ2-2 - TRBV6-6 CAVQGNTGELFF TGTGCTGTCCAGGGGAACACCGGGGAGCTGTTTTTT
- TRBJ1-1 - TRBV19 CASSIPPLGTEAFF TGTGCCAGTAGTATTCCCCCGCTAGGCACTGAAGCTTTCTTT
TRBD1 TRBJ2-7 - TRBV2 CASRSSLIRGSYEQYF TGTGCCAGCAGATCATCCCTCATCAGGGGGTCCTACGAGCAGTACTTC
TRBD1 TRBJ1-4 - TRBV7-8 CASSLAPGQGPEKLFF TGTGCCAGCAGCTTAGCCCCGGGACAGGGACCTGAAAAACTGTTTTTT
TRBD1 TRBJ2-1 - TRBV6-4 CATRDRGGGSSYNEQFF TGTGCCACCCGGGACAGGGGCGGGGGAAGCTCCTACAATGAGCAGTTCTTC
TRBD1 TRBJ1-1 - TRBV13 CASRDRASWTEAFF TGTGCCAGTCGGGACAGGGCGTCATGGACTGAAGCTTTCTTT
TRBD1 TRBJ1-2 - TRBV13 CASSTRTGRYGYTF TGTGCCAGCAGCACGCGGACAGGCCGCTATGGCTACACCTTC
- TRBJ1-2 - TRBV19 CASSSRGSIGYGYTF TGTGCCAGTAGTTCTCGGGGGTCCATTGGGTATGGCTACACCTTC
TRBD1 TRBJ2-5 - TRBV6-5 CASKPPGGLETQYF TGTGCCAGCAAACCACCAGGGGGCTTAGAGACCCAGTACTTC
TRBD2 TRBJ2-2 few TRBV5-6 CASSLGLAGTYTGELFF TGTGCCAGCAGCTTGGGACTAGCGGGGACTTACACCGGGGAGCTGTTTTTT
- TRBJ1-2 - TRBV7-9 CASSLAGRANYGYTF TGTGCCAGCAGCTTAGCCGGCAGGGCTAACTATGGCTACACCTTC
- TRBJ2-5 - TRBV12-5 CASGSGEVGETQYF TGTGCTAGTGGCTCCGGGGAGGTCGGAGAGACCCAGTACTTC
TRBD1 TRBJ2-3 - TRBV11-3 CASSFGTGGGDTQYF TGTGCCAGCAGCTTCGGGACAGGGGGCGGAGATACGCAGTATTTT
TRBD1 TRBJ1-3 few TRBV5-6 CASSFHRGASGNTIYF TGTGCCAGCAGCTTTCACAGGGGCGCGTCTGGAAACACCATATATTTT
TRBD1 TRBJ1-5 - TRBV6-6 CASSRIGTGSNQPQHF TGTGCCAGCAGCCGAATTGGGACAGGTAGCAATCAGCCCCAGCATTTT
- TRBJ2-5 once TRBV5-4 CASNRPGGRETQYF TGTGCCAGCAACCGCCCGGGGGGCCGGGAGACCCAGTACTTC
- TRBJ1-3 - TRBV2 CASTKQGYSGNTIYF TGTGCCAGCACTAAACAGGGTTACTCTGGAAACACCATATATTTT
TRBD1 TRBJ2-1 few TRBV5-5 CASSLRTGWSEQFF TGTGCCAGCAGCTTGAGGACAGGGTGGAGTGAGCAGTTCTTC
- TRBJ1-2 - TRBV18 CASSSSDSNYGYTF TGTGCCAGCTCATCTTCAGATTCTAACTATGGCTACACCTTC
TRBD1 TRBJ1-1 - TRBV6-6 CASTPRGTEAFF TGTGCCAGCACCCCCAGGGGGACTGAAGCTTTCTTT
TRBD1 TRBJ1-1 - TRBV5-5 CASSLGRGVNTEAFF TGTGCCAGCAGCTTGGGCAGGGGGGTGAACACTGAAGCTTTCTTT
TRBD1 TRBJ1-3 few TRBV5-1 CASSLAPTGGSGNTIYF TGCGCCAGCAGCTTGGCACCTACAGGGGGCTCTGGAAACACCATATATTTT
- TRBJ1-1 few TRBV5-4 CASSPDGGAVRNTEAFF TGTGCCAGCAGCCCGGATGGGGGGGCGGTTAGGAACACTGAAGCTTTCTTT
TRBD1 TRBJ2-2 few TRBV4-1 CASSPLGQGGGTGELFF TGCGCCAGCAGCCCGCTCGGACAGGGGGGAGGTACCGGGGAGCTGTTTTTT
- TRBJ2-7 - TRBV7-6 CASSLWETSYEQYF TGTGCCAGCAGCTTATGGGAGACCTCCTACGAGCAGTACTTC
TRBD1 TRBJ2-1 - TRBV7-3 CASSPWTGSNEQFF TGTGCCAGCAGCCCGTGGACAGGTAGCAATGAGCAGTTCTTC
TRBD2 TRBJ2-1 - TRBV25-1 CASRTSGGAAYNEQFF TGTGCCAGCAGGACTAGCGGGGGGGCCGCTTACAATGAGCAGTTCTTC
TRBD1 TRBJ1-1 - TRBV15 CATSGDSRNTEAFF TGTGCCACCAGCGGGGACAGCAGGAACACTGAAGCTTTCTTT
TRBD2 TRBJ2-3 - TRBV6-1 CASSRSGGPLDTQYF TGTGCCAGCAGTCGTAGCGGGGGGCCCCTGGATACGCAGTATTTT
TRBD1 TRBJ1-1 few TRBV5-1 CASSLGQGGTEAFF TGCGCCAGCAGCTTGGGTCAGGGGGGCACTGAAGCTTTCTTT
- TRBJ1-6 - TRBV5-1 CASSLSLGGIDSPLHF TGCGCCAGCAGCTTGTCGCTGGGGGGGATAGATTCACCCCTCCACTTT
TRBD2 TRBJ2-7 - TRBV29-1 CSVEELAEGEQYF TGCAGCGTTGAAGAACTAGCGGAGGGGGAGCAGTACTTC